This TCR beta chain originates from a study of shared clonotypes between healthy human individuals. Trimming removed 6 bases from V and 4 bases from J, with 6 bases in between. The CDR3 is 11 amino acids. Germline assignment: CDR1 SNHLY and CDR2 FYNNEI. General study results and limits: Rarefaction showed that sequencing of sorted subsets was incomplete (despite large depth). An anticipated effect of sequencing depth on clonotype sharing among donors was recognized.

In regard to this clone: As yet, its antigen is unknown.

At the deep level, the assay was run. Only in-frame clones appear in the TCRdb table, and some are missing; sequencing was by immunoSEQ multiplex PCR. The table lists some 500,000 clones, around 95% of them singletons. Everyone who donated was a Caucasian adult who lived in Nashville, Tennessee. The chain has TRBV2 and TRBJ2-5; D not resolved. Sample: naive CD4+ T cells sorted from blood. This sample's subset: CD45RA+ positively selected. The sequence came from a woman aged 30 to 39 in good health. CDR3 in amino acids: CASSTRETQYF. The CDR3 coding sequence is TGTGCCAGCAGCACCCGAGAGACCCAGTACTTC. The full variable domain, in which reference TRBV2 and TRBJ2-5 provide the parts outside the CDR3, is EPEVTQTPSHQVTQMGQEVILRCVPISNHLYFYWYRQILGQKVEFLVSFYNNEISEKSEIFDDQFSVERPDGSNFTLKIRSTKLEDSAMYFCASSTRETQYFGPGTRLLVL.